Listed here are 20 T cell receptor beta chains from one sample, sequenced in a study of T-cell reconstitution after alpha-beta-depleted transplantation in children. Preparation of the TCRbeta library involved a method that used unique molecular identifiers. TCRdb ran MiXCR on the PCR reads and lists one entry per CDR3 protein. The sample carries hundreds of thousands of distinct CDR3 sequences, under 15% recorded once. The specimen was PBMCs from the stem cell graft donor, collected from the stem cell graft. Every receptor here comes from a human donor who donated a stem cell graft to a child with combined immunodeficiency.

This clonotype was seen repeatedly, ten times or more. The chain recombines TRBV24-1 with TRBJ2-3, with 9 positions matching TRBD1. Germline V gives CDR1 KGHDR, CDR2 SFDVKD. Trimming took 3 bases from V and 3 from J; bases not matched to a gene: 6. The CDR3 is 16 residues long. CDR3 residues: CATSDPDRGMTDTQYF. CDR3 in DNA: TGTGCCACCAGTGATCCGGACAGGGGAATGACAGATACGCAGTATTTT.

V is TRBV7-2 and J is TRBJ1-4; no clear D gene. From germline, CDR1 is SGHTA and CDR2 FQGNSA. The CDR3 loop spans 14 amino acids. V dropped 2 bases and J dropped 0 bases, with 4 bases sitting between them. The DNA of the CDR3 is TGTGCCAGCAGCTTACGTGCAACTAATGAAAAACTGTTTTTT. Translation gives CASSLRATNEKLFF. Using reference TRBV7-2 and TRBJ1-4 for the parts outside the CDR3, the full variable domain is GAGVSQSPSNKVTEKGKDVELRCDPISGHTALYWYRQSLGQGLEFLIYFQGNSAPDKSGLPSDRFSAERTGGSVSTLTIQRTQQEDSAVYLCASSLRATNEKLFFGSGTQLSVL.

The genes are TRBV20-1 and TRBJ2-7, with a tentative D call TRBD1 (5 bases). This CDR3 spans 17 amino acids. The V gene lost 5 bases and the J gene lost 4 bases, with 27 bases spanning the gap. CDR1 is DFQATT, CDR2 SNEGSKA, per germline (reference sequence). The CDR3 region is CSAPYNPQGSRSYEQYF. CDR3 DNA sequence: TGCAGTGCTCCATACAATCCCCAGGGTTCCAGGTCTTACGAGCAGTACTTC.

This clonotype has at least ten counts. This chain joins TRBV27 and TRBJ2-1; D gene unclear. CDR1 is MNHEY and CDR2 is SMNVEV in the germline V gene (reference sequence). There are 11 residues in the CDR3. The V end lost 5 bases, the J end lost 10 bases, and 9 bases lay between the germline ends. CDR3 region: CASSTYGEQFF. In DNA form, the CDR3 reads TGTGCCAGCAGTACGTATGGGGAGCAGTTCTTC.

The chain couples TRBV6-1 to TRBJ1-2; 7 bases fit TRBD1. Germline V lookup: CDR1 MNHNS, CDR2 SASEGT. After removal of 6 bases from V and 5 bases from J, the junction contained 12 bases not matched to a gene. The CDR3 has 15 amino acids. DNA of the CDR3: TGTGCCAGCAGCAGGATACAGGGGAACCCTTATGGCTACACCTTC. It specifies CASSRIQGNPYGYTF.

This clonotype was detected ten times or more. This chain uses TRBV10-3 with TRBJ1-2, with TRBD1 matching 8 bases. The CDR3 extends over 13 amino acids. Per the germline V gene, CDR1 is ENHRY and CDR2 is SYGVKD. Trimming cost V 11 bases and J 2 bases; bases outside gene matches: 7. CDR3 sequence (DNA): TGTGCCGGCTACAGGGGGGAAAACTATGGCTACACCTTC. It specifies CAGYRGENYGYTF.

A few counts support this clonotype. This CDR3 is CASSVSPNRDRGSYEQYF. The CDR3, as DNA: TGTGCCAGCAGCGTTAGCCCAAACCGGGACAGGGGCTCCTACGAGCAGTACTTC. The rearrangement uses TRBV9 and TRBJ2-7; 10 bases fit TRBD1. J lost 0 bases, V lost 2 bases, and 11 bases had no gene match. The CDR3 is 18 amino acids. The germline gives CDR1 SGDLS, CDR2 YYNGEE.

This clonotype has just a few counts. The chain joins TRBV5-1 to TRBJ2-3; TRBD2 might be the D (6 bases). The CDR3 runs to 13 residues. Germline CDR1 SGHRS, CDR2 YFSETQ. Trimming took 4 bases from V and 8 from J, leaving 14 bases between them. The CDR3 DNA sequence: TGCGCCAGCAGCGACAGACTAGGGGTTACGCAGTATTTT. As protein: CASSDRLGVTQYF.

The rearrangement links TRBV25-1 to TRBJ2-5; maybe TRBD1 (6 bases). The CDR3 runs 14 residues. V lost 1 base and J 2 bases, leaving 8 bases between the germline ends. Germline V lookup: CDR1 MGHDK, CDR2 SYGVNS. The DNA for the CDR3 is TGTGCCAGCAGTGAATTAAGGGGGCAAGAGACCCAGTACTTC. It translates to CASSELRGQETQYF.

The chain joins TRBV5-6 to TRBJ2-7; D gene ambiguous. The CDR3 has 15 amino acids. Germline assignment: CDR1 SGHDT and CDR2 YYEEEE. The V end was cut by 1 base, the J end by 0 bases, with 11 bases between. CDR3 loop: CASSLIGQRSYEQYF. DNA of the CDR3: TGTGCCAGCAGCTTGATCGGGCAGCGCTCCTACGAGCAGTACTTC.

The rearrangement uses TRBV4-3 and TRBJ2-2; no clear D. V lost 3 bases to trimming and J lost 5 bases, with 10 bases between them. From germline, CDR1 is LGHNA and CDR2 YSLEER. This CDR3 contains 14 residues. Here the CDR3 DNA reads TGCGCCAGCAGCCATGGGATGAGGACCGGGGAGCTGTTTTTT. It encodes CASSHGMRTGELFF.

The genes are TRBV6-1 and TRBJ2-6; D is perhaps TRBD1 or TRBD2 (5 bases each). V dropped 6 bases and J dropped 0 bases, with 12 bases sitting between them. Per the germline V gene, CDR1 is MNHNS and CDR2 is SASEGT. The length of the CDR3 is 16 residues. The CDR3 nucleotides read TGTGCCAGCAGCGGACGGGACGGCTCTGGGGCCAACGTCCTGACTTTC. Protein product: CASSGRDGSGANVLTF.

This CDR3 is CASSQGAENTEAFF. CDR3 nucleotides: TGTGCCAGTAGCCAGGGGGCGGAGAACACTGAAGCTTTCTTT. This rearrangement joins TRBV19 to TRBJ1-1; 8 bases match TRBD1. The length of the CDR3 is 14 residues. Unmatched junction bases numbered 4, after V lost 6 bases and J lost 1 base. The germline V gene encodes CDR1 LNHDA and CDR2 SQIVND (reference sequence).

This chain uses TRBV20-1 with TRBJ2-5, with a possible D match to TRBD2 (6 bases). CDR3 size: 15 residues. The germline V gene encodes CDR1 DFQATT and CDR2 SNEGSKA (reference sequence). V was shortened by 3 bases and J by 4 bases, with 18 bases between the two germline ends. The CDR3 sequence is CSARGPGTELETQYF. DNA of the CDR3: TGCAGTGCTAGGGGCCCCGGGACTGAGTTAGAGACCCAGTACTTC.

The genes are TRBV4-3 and TRBJ1-2; 7 nucleotides match TRBD1. The germline gives CDR1 LGHNA, CDR2 YSLEER. The CDR3 loop spans 14 amino acids. J lost 4 bases, V lost 0 bases, and 2 bases had no gene match. CDR3 residues: CASSQDRGFYGYTF. The CDR3 DNA follows: TGCGCCAGCAGCCAAGACAGGGGGTTCTATGGCTACACCTTC.

The chain recombines TRBV6-2 or TRBV6-3 with TRBJ2-3; D not certain. The CDR3 totals 13 residues. Germline CDR1 is MNHEY and CDR2 is SVGEGT. Trimming cost V 6 bases and J 1 base, with 8 bases left between them. The CDR3: CASSHLRTDTQYF. CDR3 coding DNA: TGTGCCAGCAGCCACCTGCGCACAGATACGCAGTATTTT.

The chain joins TRBV20-1 to TRBJ2-3; possibly TRBD2 for D (5 bases). V lost 5 bases and J 2 bases, leaving 11 bases between the germline ends. This CDR3 is built from 13 residues. Germline loops: CDR1 DFQATT, CDR2 SNEGSKA (reference sequence). CDR3 protein: CSAPGIVTDTQYF. The CDR3 coding sequence is TGCAGTGCTCCCGGGATTGTCACAGATACGCAGTATTTT.

This clonotype occurred once. The gene calls are TRBV4-3 and TRBJ2-7; TRBD2 matches at 13 bases. CDR1 and CDR2 from the germline V gene are LGHNA and YSLEER. This CDR3 spans 15 amino acids. V lost 4 bases to trimming and J lost 7 bases; unmatched junction nucleotides: 7. CDR3: CASSRRLAGGQEQYF. The CDR3 DNA sequence: TGCGCCAGCAGCCGTAGACTAGCGGGAGGACAGGAGCAGTACTTC.

This chain connects TRBV7-2 to TRBJ2-1; TRBD2 is a possible D gene (5 bases). The CDR3 runs to 15 residues. V lost 5 bases, J lost 1 base, and 12 bases lay in between. Germline-derived CDR1 and CDR2 are SGHTA and FQGNSA. The CDR3 coding sequence is TGTGCCAGCAGCCCAGCCGGGGATTCCTACAATGAGCAGTTCTTC. This gives the protein CASSPAGDSYNEQFF.

This chain connects TRBV20-1 to TRBJ2-1; 9 bases fit TRBD1. V was pared by 1 base and J by 8 bases, with 9 bases of the junction left unmatched. Per germline, CDR1 DFQATT and CDR2 SNEGSKA (reference sequence). The CDR3 length is 15 residues. The CDR3 sequence: CSARARDRARYEQFF. The CDR3 coding sequence is TGCAGTGCTAGAGCCCGGGACAGGGCCAGGTATGAGCAGTTCTTC.